The clone carrying this T cell receptor beta chain appeared once. Its antigen is not identified. Clones were sequenced by immunoSEQ multiplex PCR, and TCRdb holds only the in-frame ones, with some missing. The data show approximately 150,000 clones, less than 90% seen once. Time point in this sample: baseline pretreatment blood. Described treatment: 15 Gy SBRT to primary tumor, nephrectomy 4 weeks later. Radiation-treated patients gave blood at baseline, week 2 and week 4. The record originates from a study of radiation and T cells in renal cell carcinoma. Study background: Nephrectomy followed 15 Gy stereotactic body radiation by 4 weeks. Overall study results and limits: From baseline, blood top tumor clonotypes peaked at 2 weeks post-radiation. Without pretreatment biopsies, baseline tumor clonotype presence was undetermined.

Deletions cut 2 bases from V and 0 bases from J, with 5 bases between. CDR3 length: 14 amino acids. The V gene's germline CDR1 is SNHLY and CDR2 FYNNEI. This specimen consisted of blood, obtained from a patient whose treatment included radiotherapy and nephrectomy. The rearrangement joins TRBV2 to TRBJ1-3; D is ambiguous. This receptor was obtained from a woman aged 45-65 years with renal cell carcinoma. The CDR3 region has the DNA TGTGCCAGCAGTGAAAACTCCTCTGGAAACACCATATATTTT. This encodes CASSENSSGNTIYF.